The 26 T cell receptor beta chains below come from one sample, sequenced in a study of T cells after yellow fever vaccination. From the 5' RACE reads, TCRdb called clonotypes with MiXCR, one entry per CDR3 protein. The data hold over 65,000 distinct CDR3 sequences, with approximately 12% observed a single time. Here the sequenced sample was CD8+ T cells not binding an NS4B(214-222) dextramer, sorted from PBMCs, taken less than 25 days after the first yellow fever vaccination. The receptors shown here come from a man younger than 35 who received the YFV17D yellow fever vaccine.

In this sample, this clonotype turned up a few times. The CDR3 DNA reads as TGTGCCAGAGGGAACACAGGGTTCGGCTACACCTTC. It codes for CARGNTGFGYTF. This chain links TRBV6-6 with TRBJ1-2; the D gene is possibly TRBD1 (6 bases). This CDR3 comprises 12 residues. The germline V and J ends were trimmed by 9 bases and 8 bases, with 16 bases remaining between them. Germline V CDR1 and CDR2: MNHNY, SVGAGI (reference sequence).

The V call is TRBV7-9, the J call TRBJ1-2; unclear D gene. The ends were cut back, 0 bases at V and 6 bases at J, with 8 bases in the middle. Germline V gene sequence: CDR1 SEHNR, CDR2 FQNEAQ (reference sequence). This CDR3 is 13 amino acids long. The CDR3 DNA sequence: TGTGCCAGCAGCTTAGCGATGAATGATGGCTACACCTTC. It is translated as CASSLAMNDGYTF. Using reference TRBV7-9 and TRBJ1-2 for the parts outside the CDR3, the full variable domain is DTGVSQNPRHKITKRGQNVTFRCDPISEHNRLYWYRQTLGQGPEFLTYFQNEAQLEKSRLLSDRFSAERPKGSFSTLEIQRTEQGDSAMYLCASSLAMNDGYTFGSGTRLTVV.

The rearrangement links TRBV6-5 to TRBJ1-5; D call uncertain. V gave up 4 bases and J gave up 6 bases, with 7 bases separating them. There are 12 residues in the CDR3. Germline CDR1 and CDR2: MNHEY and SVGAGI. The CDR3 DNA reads TGTGCCAGCAGTTGGCCCGGTCAGCCCCAGCATTTT. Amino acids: CASSWPGQPQHF.

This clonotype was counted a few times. The CDR3 DNA follows: TGCAGTGCTAGTGGGAGGGGGGGCCAAGAGACCCAGTACTTC. The encoded protein is CSASGRGGQETQYF. V is TRBV20-1 and J is TRBJ2-5, with D tentatively TRBD2 (7 bases). The germline V gene has CDR1 DFQATT and CDR2 SNEGSKA (reference sequence). V was pared by 3 bases and J by 1 base, with 12 bases between. The CDR3 has 14 residues.

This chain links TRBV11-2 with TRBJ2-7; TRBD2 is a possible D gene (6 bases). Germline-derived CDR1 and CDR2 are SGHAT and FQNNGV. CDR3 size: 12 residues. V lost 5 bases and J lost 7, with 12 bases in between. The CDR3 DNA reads TGTGCCAGCAGCCGGGGGTTGAGTGAGCAGTACTTC. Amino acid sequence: CASSRGLSEQYF.

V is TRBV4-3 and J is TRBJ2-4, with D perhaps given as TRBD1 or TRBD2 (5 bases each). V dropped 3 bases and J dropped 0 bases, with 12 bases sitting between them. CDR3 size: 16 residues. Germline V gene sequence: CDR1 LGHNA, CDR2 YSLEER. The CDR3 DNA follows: TGCGCCAGCAGCCAGGGGACCCTCCTAGCCAAAAACATTCAGTACTTC. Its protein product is CASSQGTLLAKNIQYF.

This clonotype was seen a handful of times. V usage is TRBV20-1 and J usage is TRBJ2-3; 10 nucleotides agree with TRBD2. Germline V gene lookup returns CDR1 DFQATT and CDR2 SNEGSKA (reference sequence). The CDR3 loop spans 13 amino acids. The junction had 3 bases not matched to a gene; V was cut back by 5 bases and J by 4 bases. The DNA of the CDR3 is TGCAGTGCTGAAGGACTAGCGGCAGATACGCAGTATTTT. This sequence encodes CSAEGLAADTQYF.

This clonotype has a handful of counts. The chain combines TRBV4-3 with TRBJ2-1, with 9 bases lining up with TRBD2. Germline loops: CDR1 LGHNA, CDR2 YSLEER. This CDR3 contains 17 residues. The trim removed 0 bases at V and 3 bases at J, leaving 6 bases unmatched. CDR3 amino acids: CASSQDGPSGDYNEQFF. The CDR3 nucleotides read TGCGCCAGCAGCCAAGATGGTCCTAGCGGGGACTACAATGAGCAGTTCTTC.

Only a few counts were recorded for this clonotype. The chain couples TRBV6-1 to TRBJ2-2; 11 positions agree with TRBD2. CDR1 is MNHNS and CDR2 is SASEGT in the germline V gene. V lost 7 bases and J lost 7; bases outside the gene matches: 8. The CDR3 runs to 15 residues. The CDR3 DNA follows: TGTGCCAGCAATGACGGGACTAGCGGAATCGGGGAGCTGTTTTTT. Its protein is CASNDGTSGIGELFF.

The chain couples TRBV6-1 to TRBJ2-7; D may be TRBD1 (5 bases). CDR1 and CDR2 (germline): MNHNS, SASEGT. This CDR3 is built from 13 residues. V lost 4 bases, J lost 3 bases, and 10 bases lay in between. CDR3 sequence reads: CASSGQGLYEQYF. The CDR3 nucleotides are TGTGCCAGCAGTGGGCAGGGTCTCTACGAGCAGTACTTC.

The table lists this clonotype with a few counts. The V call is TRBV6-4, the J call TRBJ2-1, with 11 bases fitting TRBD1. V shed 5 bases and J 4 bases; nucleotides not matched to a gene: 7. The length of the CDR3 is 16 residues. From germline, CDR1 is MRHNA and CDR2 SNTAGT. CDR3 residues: CASSPGGQGEYNEQFF. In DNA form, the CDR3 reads TGTGCCAGCAGTCCTGGGGGACAGGGGGAGTACAATGAGCAGTTCTTC.

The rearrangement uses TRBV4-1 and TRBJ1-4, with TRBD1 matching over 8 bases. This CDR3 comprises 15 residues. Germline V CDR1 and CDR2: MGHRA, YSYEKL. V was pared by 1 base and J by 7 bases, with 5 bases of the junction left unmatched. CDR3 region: CASSQVTGVGEKLFF. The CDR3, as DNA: TGCGCCAGCAGCCAAGTGACAGGGGTCGGTGAAAAACTGTTTTTT.

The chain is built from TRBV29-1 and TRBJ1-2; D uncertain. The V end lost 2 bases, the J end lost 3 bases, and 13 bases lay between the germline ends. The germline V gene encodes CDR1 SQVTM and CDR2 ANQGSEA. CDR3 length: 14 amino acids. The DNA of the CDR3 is TGCAGCGTTGAATCCGTCGGCTATTACTATGGCTACACCTTC. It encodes CSVESVGYYYGYTF.

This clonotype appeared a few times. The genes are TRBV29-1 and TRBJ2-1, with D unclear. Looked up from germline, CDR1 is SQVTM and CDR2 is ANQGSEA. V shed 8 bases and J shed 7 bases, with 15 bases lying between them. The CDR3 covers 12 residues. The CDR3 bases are TGCAGCATCAGACTCCGGTGGAATGAGCAGTTCTTC. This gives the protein CSIRLRWNEQFF.

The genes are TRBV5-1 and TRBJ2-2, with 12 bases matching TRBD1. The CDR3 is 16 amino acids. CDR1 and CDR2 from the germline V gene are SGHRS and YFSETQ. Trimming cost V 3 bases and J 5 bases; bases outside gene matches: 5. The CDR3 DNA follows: TGCGCCAGCAGCTCCCCGGGACAGGGGGCAACCGGGGAGCTGTTTTTT. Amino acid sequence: CASSSPGQGATGELFF.

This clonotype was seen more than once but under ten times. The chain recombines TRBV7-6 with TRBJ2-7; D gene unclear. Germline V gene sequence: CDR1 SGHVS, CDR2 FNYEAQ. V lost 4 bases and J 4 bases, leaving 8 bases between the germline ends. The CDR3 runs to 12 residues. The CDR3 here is CASSSTPYEQYV. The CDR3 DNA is TGTGCCAGCAGCTCAACTCCTTACGAGCAGTACGTC.

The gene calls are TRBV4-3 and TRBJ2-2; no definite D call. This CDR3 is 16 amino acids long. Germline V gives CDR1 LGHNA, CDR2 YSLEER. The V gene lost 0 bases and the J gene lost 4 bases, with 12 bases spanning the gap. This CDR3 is CASSQEARQVTGELFF. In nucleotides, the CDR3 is TGCGCCAGCAGCCAAGAGGCTCGGCAGGTCACCGGGGAGCTGTTTTTT.

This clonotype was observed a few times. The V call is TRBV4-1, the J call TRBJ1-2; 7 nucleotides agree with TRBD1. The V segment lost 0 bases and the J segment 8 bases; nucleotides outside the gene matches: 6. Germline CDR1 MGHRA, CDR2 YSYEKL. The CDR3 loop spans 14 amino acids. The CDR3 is CASSQDSRGRGYTF. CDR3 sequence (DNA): TGCGCCAGCAGCCAAGACTCCAGGGGGAGAGGCTACACCTTC.

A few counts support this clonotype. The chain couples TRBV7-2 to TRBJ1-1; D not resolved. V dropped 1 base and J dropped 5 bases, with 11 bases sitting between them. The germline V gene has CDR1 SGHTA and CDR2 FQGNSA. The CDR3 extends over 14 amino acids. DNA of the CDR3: TGTGCCAGCAGCTTAGACAGTATTTGGACTGAAGCTTTCTTT. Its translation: CASSLDSIWTEAFF.

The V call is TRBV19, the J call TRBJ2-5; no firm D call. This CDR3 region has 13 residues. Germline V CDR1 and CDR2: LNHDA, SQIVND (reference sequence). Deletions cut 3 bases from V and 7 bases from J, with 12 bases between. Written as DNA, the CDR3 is TGTGCCAGTAGTATCGTTCCGATTGGGACCCAGTACTTC. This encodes CASSIVPIGTQYF.

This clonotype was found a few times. The CDR3: CASSFNRGQPGELFF. CDR3 coding DNA: TGCGCCAGCAGCTTCAACAGGGGGCAACCCGGGGAGCTGTTTTTT. This chain links TRBV4-1 with TRBJ2-2, with 9 bases identical to TRBD1. Germline CDR1 is MGHRA and CDR2 is YSYEKL. Trimming removed 5 bases from V and 6 bases from J; junction bases left unmatched: 7. The CDR3 consists of 15 residues.

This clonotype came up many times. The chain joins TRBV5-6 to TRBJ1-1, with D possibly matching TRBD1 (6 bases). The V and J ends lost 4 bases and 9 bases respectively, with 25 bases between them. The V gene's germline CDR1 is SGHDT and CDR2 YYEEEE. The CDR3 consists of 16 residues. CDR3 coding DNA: TGTGCCAGCAGCCCGCAGGGGAGGGATCTCCTTGTTAAAGCTTTCTTT. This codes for CASSPQGRDLLVKAFF.

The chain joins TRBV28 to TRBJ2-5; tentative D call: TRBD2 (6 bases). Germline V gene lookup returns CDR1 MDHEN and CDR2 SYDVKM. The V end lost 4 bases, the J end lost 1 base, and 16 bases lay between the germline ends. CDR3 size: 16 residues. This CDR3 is CASSSLLRGSQETQYF. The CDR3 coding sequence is TGTGCCAGCAGTTCCCTCTTGCGGGGTTCCCAAGAGACCCAGTACTTC. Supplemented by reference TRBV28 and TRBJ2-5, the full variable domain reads DVKVTQSSRYLVKRTGEKVFLECVQDMDHENMFWYRQDPGLGLRLIYFSYDVKMKEKGDIPEGYSVSREKKERFSLILESASTNQTSMYLCASSSLLRGSQETQYFGPGTRLLVL.

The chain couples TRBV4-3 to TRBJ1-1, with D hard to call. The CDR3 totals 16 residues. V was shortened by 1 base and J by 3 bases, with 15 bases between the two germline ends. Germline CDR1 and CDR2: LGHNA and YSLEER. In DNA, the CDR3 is TGCGCCAGCAGCCAAGTACCTCGCTCTGGGTACACTGAAGCTTTCTTT. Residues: CASSQVPRSGYTEAFF.

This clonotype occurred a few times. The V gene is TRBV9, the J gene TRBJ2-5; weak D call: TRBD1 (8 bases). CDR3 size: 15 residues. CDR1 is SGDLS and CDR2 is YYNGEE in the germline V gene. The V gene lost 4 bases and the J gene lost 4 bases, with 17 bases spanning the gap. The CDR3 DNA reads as TGTGCCAGCAGCCGGACAGGGAGGGGGGGAGAGACCCAGTACTTC. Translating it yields CASSRTGRGGETQYF.

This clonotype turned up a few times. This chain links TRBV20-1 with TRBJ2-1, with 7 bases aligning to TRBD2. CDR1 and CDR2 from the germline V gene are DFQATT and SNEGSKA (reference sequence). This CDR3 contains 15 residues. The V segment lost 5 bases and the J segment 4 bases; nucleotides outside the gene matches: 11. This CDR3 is CSAHTGRDAYNEQFF. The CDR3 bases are TGCAGTGCTCACACTGGGAGGGACGCGTACAATGAGCAGTTCTTC.